Listed below are T cell receptor beta chains from one sample, sequenced in a study of blood T cell repertoires in COVID-19. Sequencing used immunoSEQ multiplex PCR; TCRdb keeps in-frame clones, though not all of them. The sample gives 130,000 to 150,000 clones, around nine tenths of which show up once; 1.5% to 2% is in the top ten. Material: peripheral blood. The receptor source for this set is a woman in her forties or fifties with acute or convalescent COVID-19. Both conserved end residues are part of each CDR3. D genes are given only for firm matches. The size of a clone is reported for some rows only, either as once, few or many, or as a class for expanded clones.

len	j_gene	v_gene	d_gene	abundance	CDR3aa	CDR3nt
14	TRBJ2-3	TRBV5-1	TRBD1	-	CASSVQGAEDTQYF	TGCGCCAGCAGCGTACAGGGGGCTGAAGATACGCAGTATTTT
13	TRBJ2-1	TRBV20-1	-	-	CSASLGAYNEQFF	TGCAGTGCTAGTCTGGGAGCCTACAATGAGCAGTTCTTC
18	TRBJ2-1	TRBV27	-	-	CASSLNLPGGSSYNEQFF	TGTGCCAGCAGTTTAAACCTTCCTGGGGGGTCCTCCTACAATGAGCAGTTCTTC
14	TRBJ1-5	TRBV19	TRBD1	-	CASSPDRVNQPQHF	TGTGCCAGTAGTCCTGACAGGGTCAATCAGCCCCAGCATTTT
16	TRBJ2-2	TRBV5-1	TRBD2	-	CASSFLAGSNGRELFF	TGCGCCAGCAGCTTCCTAGCGGGGTCTAATGGCCGGGAGCTGTTTTTT
12	TRBJ2-5	TRBV6-5	TRBD1	few	CASSPQGRTQYF	TGTGCCAGCAGCCCACAGGGGCGGACCCAGTACTTC
18	TRBJ2-1	TRBV9	TRBD2	-	CASSVALAGGYSYNEQFF	TGTGCCAGCAGCGTAGCGCTAGCGGGGGGGTATTCCTACAATGAGCAGTTCTTC
14	TRBJ1-5	TRBV6-5	TRBD1	-	CASSDRGRSQPQHF	TGTGCCAGCAGCGACAGGGGGCGAAGTCAGCCCCAGCATTTT
14	TRBJ2-3	TRBV5-1	-	-	CASSLGSATDTQYF	TGCGCCAGCAGCTTGGGTAGCGCGACAGATACGCAGTATTTT
18	TRBJ2-1	TRBV11-2	TRBD2	-	CASSPRLAARLVYNEQFF	TGTGCCAGCAGCCCCCGACTAGCGGCTAGGCTAGTGTACAATGAGCAGTTCTTC
15	TRBJ1-4	TRBV3-1/TRBV3-2	TRBD1	-	CASSQDRGGEEKLFF	TGTGCCAGCAGCCAAGACCGAGGGGGCGAGGAAAAACTGTTTTTT
15	TRBJ2-6	TRBV19	-	once	CASSIGSSGANVLTF	TGTGCCAGTAGTATTGGTAGCTCTGGGGCCAACGTCCTGACTTTC
15	TRBJ2-1	TRBV11-1	TRBD2	-	CASSLPGLAGNEQFF	TGTGCCAGCAGCTTACCCGGACTAGCCGGTAATGAGCAGTTCTTC
14	TRBJ1-4	TRBV3-1/TRBV3-2	-	-	CASSPTGRGEKLFF	TGTGCCAGCAGCCCCACTGGTCGCGGTGAAAAACTGTTTTTT
15	TRBJ2-3	TRBV7-2	TRBD2	-	CASSPQLAGADTQYF	TGTGCCAGCAGCCCTCAACTAGCGGGGGCAGATACGCAGTATTTT
12	TRBJ1-1	TRBV4-2	-	-	CASSQAETEAFF	TGTGCCAGCAGCCAGGCAGAAACTGAAGCTTTCTTT
15	TRBJ2-5	TRBV4-2	-	-	CASSQEGVPEETQYF	TGTGCCAGCAGCCAAGAAGGGGTTCCTGAAGAGACCCAGTACTTC
13	TRBJ1-2	TRBV30	-	once	CAGGLGANYGYTF	TGTGCCGGAGGTCTGGGAGCTAACTATGGCTACACCTTC
16	TRBJ2-7	TRBV7-9	TRBD2	once	CASSLARLAGFYEQYF	TGTGCCAGCAGCTTAGCCAGGCTAGCGGGATTCTACGAGCAGTACTTC
16	TRBJ1-2	TRBV10-2	-	-	CASSESMLDGGYGYTF	TGCGCCAGCAGTGAGTCCATGTTAGACGGCGGCTATGGCTACACCTTC
16	TRBJ1-1	TRBV25-1	-	-	CASSEAFGTKKTEAFF	TGTGCCAGCAGTGAGGCTTTTGGGACAAAAAAAACGGAAGCTTTCTTT
14	TRBJ1-2	TRBV7-8	TRBD1	-	CASSSQGVVYGYTF	TGTGCCAGCAGCTCACAGGGGGTGGTTTATGGCTACACCTTC
17	TRBJ2-1	TRBV19	-	few	CASSMGARGSKNNEQFF	TGTGCCAGTAGTATGGGGGCCAGGGGCTCGAAGAACAATGAGCAGTTCTTC
15	TRBJ2-7	TRBV19	TRBD2	-	CASKTVGGPLYEQYF	TGTGCCAGCAAGACGGTGGGAGGGCCTCTCTACGAGCAGTACTTC
12	TRBJ1-4	TRBV7-8	-	-	CASRRGGEKLFF	TGTGCCAGCCGCCGAGGAGGCGAAAAACTGTTTTTT
14	TRBJ2-7	TRBV6-5	TRBD1	-	CASSKGQGAEEQYF	TGTGCCAGCAGCAAGGGACAGGGGGCTGAAGAGCAGTACTTC
14	TRBJ1-1	TRBV3-1/TRBV3-2	-	-	CASQEPGIGTEAFF	TGTGCCAGCCAGGAGCCAGGGATAGGAACTGAAGCTTTCTTT
15	TRBJ2-7	TRBV6-5	-	-	CASSYSGGMRNEQYF	TGTGCCAGCAGTTACTCTGGGGGGATGAGGAACGAGCAGTACTTC
15	TRBJ2-3	TRBV4-1	-	-	CASSQEDRTSDTQYF	TGCGCCAGCAGCCAAGAAGACAGGACATCAGATACGCAGTATTTT
13	TRBJ1-2	TRBV21-1	-	once	CASSKAPGNGYTF	TGTGCCAGCAGCAAAGCTCCGGGAAATGGCTACACCTTC
13	TRBJ2-5	TRBV5-1	-	-	CASSLTSKETQYF	TGCGCCAGCAGCCTAACTAGTAAAGAGACCCAGTACTTC
16	TRBJ1-3	TRBV6-6	-	-	CASSYGQGNSGNTIYF	TGTGCCAGCAGTTATGGGCAGGGGAACTCTGGAAACACCATATATTTT
12	TRBJ2-1	TRBV7-9	-	-	CASSPETWEQFF	TGTGCCAGCAGCCCTGAGACTTGGGAGCAGTTCTTC
16	TRBJ2-3	TRBV11-1	TRBD2	-	CASSVLRTSGADTQYF	TGTGCCAGCAGCGTCCTTAGGACTAGCGGAGCAGATACGCAGTATTTT
16	TRBJ2-5	TRBV7-3	TRBD1	-	CASSLRGTGQMETQYF	TGTGCCAGCAGCTTAAGGGGGACAGGGCAAATGGAGACCCAGTACTTC
13	TRBJ1-1	TRBV29-1	-	-	CSVEQFMNTEAFF	TGCAGCGTTGAGCAGTTTATGAACACTGAAGCTTTCTTT
18	TRBJ1-1	TRBV5-1	-	-	CASSAARGGARVNTEAFF	TGCGCCAGCAGCGCCGCCCGGGGGGGGGCGAGAGTGAACACTGAAGCTTTCTTT
14	TRBJ2-7	TRBV11-2	TRBD2	-	CASSTTSGRREQYF	TGTGCCAGCAGCACAACTAGCGGGAGGCGTGAGCAGTACTTC
15	TRBJ1-3	TRBV6-5	-	once	CASRGLGIYGNTIYF	TGTGCCAGCAGGGGTCTAGGTATTTATGGAAACACCATATATTTT
14	TRBJ1-5	TRBV5-1	-	-	CASSLGASNQPQHF	TGCGCCAGCAGCTTGGGGGCTAGCAATCAGCCCCAGCATTTT
16	TRBJ1-5	TRBV5-5	-	-	CASSLVPENSNQPQHF	TGTGCCAGCAGCTTGGTACCTGAGAATAGCAATCAGCCCCAGCATTTT
13	TRBJ1-2	TRBV19	TRBD1	-	CASSWGQGQGYTF	TGTGCCAGTAGTTGGGGACAGGGCCAAGGCTACACCTTC
14	TRBJ2-3	TRBV27	-	-	CASSLSPYTDTQYF	TGTGCCAGCAGTCTCTCACCCTACACAGATACGCAGTATTTT
15	TRBJ1-1	TRBV9	TRBD1	-	CASSAGQLLDTEAFF	TGTGCCAGCAGCGCGGGACAGCTCTTGGACACTGAAGCTTTCTTT
16	TRBJ1-5	TRBV7-2	TRBD1	once	CASSLSPGQGREPQHF	TGTGCCAGCAGCTTATCTCCGGGACAGGGGCGTGAGCCCCAGCATTTT
13	TRBJ1-2	TRBV12-3/TRBV12-4	TRBD1	-	CASSPDTGVGYTF	TGTGCCAGCAGCCCTGATACAGGGGTCGGCTACACCTTC
15	TRBJ2-5	TRBV18	TRBD1	-	CASSSSGTGEETQYF	TGTGCCAGCTCATCCTCAGGGACAGGGGAAGAGACCCAGTACTTC
16	TRBJ2-5	TRBV28	TRBD2	-	CASSFRLAGGQETQYF	TGTGCCAGCAGTTTCCGGCTAGCGGGGGGGCAAGAGACCCAGTACTTC
16	TRBJ1-2	TRBV7-2	-	-	CASSFKPGSLLYGYTF	TGTGCCAGCAGCTTTAAACCAGGGTCTCTTCTCTATGGCTACACCTTC
14	TRBJ1-2	TRBV19	TRBD1	-	CASSRTGDGYGYTF	TGTGCCAGTAGTAGGACAGGGGATGGCTATGGCTACACCTTC
16	TRBJ2-1	TRBV7-2	TRBD2	once	CASSLFKWGGSNEQFF	TGTGCCAGCAGCTTATTTAAGTGGGGGGGATCAAATGAGCAGTTCTTC
15	TRBJ1-2	TRBV6-1	-	-	CASSEVAGGGYGYTF	TGTGCCAGCAGTGAAGTGGCTGGGGGCGGCTATGGCTACACCTTC
16	TRBJ1-4	TRBV5-1	TRBD1	-	CASSSGTGALKEKLFF	TGCGCCAGCAGCTCCGGGACAGGGGCACTAAAGGAAAAACTGTTTTTT
13	TRBJ1-1	TRBV12-3/TRBV12-4	TRBD1	-	CASSRDRNTEAFF	TGTGCCAGCAGTCGGGACAGGAACACTGAAGCTTTCTTT
15	TRBJ1-1	TRBV11-2	TRBD1	-	CASSLEIPGGTEAFF	TGTGCCAGCAGCTTAGAGATCCCAGGGGGCACTGAAGCTTTCTTT
13	TRBJ1-4	TRBV18	TRBD1	-	CASSRQGGEKLFF	TGTGCCAGCTCACGACAGGGGGGTGAAAAACTGTTTTTT
15	TRBJ2-5	TRBV2	TRBD2	-	CASISAGGEEETQYF	TGTGCCAGCATATCAGCGGGAGGGGAAGAAGAGACCCAGTACTTC
14	TRBJ2-2	TRBV27	-	-	CASRLGQIPGELFF	TGTGCCAGCAGACTAGGACAGATACCCGGGGAGCTGTTTTTT
15	TRBJ2-1	TRBV18	TRBD2	-	CASSPGLAGAQEQFF	TGTGCCAGCTCACCCGGACTAGCGGGGGCACAGGAGCAGTTCTTC